This TCR beta chain was identified in a study of patients and donors after allogeneic stem cell transplantation. TCRdb re-analysed the RT-PCR reads in MiXCR, keeping a single row per CDR3 protein. The sample includes some 200,000 distinct CDR3 sequences, less than 45% of them seen just once. CDR3 length: 15 amino acids. The germline V gene has CDR1 LNHNV and CDR2 YYDKDF (reference sequence). V lost 5 bases and J lost 1, with 14 bases in between. The sequenced material came from blood, either unsorted or a sorted T cell fraction (not recorded which). This TCR was sampled from a human donor who was either an allogeneic HSCT recipient or a stem cell or donor lymphocyte infusion donor (not recorded which). It is not recorded whose cells these are; they may come from a transplant donor. V and J are TRBV15 and TRBJ2-5; a weak D match, TRBD1 (6 bases). The CDR3 DNA sequence: TGTGCCACCAGCCCCGGGGACACCACCCAAGAGACCCAGTACTTC. Protein sequence: CATSPGDTTQETQYF. Full variable domain (remainder filled in from reference TRBV15 and TRBJ2-5): DAMVIQNPRYQVTQFGKPVTLSCSQTLNHNVMYWYQQKSSQAPKLLFHYYDKDFNNEADTPDNFQSRRPNTSFCFLDIRSPGLGDTAMYLCATSPGDTTQETQYFGPGTRLLVL.